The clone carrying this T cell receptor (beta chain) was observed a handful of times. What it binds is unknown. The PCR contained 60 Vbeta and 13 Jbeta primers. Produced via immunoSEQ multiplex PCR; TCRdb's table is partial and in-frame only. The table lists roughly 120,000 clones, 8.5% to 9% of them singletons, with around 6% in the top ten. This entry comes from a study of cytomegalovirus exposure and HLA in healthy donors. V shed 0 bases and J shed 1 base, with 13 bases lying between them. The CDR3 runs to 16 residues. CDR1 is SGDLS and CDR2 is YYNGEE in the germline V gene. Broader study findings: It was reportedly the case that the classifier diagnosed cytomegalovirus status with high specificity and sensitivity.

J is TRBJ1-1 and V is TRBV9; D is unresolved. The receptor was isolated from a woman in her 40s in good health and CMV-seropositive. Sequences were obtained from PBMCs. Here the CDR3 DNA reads TGTGCCAGCAGCGTAGTTATTTCGGAGGGGAACACTGAAGCTTTCTTT. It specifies CASSVVISEGNTEAFF. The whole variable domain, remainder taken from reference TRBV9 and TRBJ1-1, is DSGVTQTPKHLITATGQRVTLRCSPRSGDLSVYWYQQSLDQGLQFLIQYYNGEERAKGNILERFSAQQFPDLHSELNLSSLELGDSALYFCASSVVISEGNTEAFFGQGTRLTVV.